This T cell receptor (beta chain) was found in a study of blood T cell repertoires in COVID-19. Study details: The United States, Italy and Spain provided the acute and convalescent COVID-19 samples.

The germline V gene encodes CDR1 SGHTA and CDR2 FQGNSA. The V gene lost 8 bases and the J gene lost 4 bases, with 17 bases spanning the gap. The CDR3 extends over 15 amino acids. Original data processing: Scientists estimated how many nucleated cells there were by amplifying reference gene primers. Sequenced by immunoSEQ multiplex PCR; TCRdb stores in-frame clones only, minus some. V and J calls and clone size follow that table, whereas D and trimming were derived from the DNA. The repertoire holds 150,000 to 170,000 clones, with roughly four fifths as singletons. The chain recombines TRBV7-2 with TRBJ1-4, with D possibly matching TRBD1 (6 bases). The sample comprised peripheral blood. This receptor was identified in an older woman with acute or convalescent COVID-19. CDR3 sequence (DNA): TGTGCCAGCGCCCCTGGGGGCAGGAGTAATGAAAAACTGTTTTTT. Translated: CASAPGGRSNEKLFF. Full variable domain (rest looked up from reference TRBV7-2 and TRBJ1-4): GAGVSQSPSNKVTEKGKDVELRCDPISGHTALYWYRQSLGQGLEFLIYFQGNSAPDKSGLPSDRFSAERTGGSVSTLTIQRTQQEDSAVYLCASAPGGRSNEKLFFGSGTQLSVL.